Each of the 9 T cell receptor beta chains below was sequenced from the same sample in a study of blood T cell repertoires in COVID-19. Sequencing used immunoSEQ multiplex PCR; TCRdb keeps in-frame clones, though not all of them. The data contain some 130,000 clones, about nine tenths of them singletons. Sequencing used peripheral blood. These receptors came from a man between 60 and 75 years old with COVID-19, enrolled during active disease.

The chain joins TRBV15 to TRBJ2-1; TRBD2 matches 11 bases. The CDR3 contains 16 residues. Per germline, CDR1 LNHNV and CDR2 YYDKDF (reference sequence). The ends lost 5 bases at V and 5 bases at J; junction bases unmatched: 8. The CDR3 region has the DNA TGTGCCACCAGCGAACCGGGACTAGCGGAAAACAATGAGCAGTTCTTC. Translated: CATSEPGLAENNEQFF.

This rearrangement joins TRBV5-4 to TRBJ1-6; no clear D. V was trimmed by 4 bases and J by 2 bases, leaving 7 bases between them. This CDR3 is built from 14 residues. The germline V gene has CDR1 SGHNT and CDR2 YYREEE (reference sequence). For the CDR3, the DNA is TGTGCCAGCAGCCTGAGGCCCTATAATTCACCCCTCCACTTT. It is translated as CASSLRPYNSPLHF.

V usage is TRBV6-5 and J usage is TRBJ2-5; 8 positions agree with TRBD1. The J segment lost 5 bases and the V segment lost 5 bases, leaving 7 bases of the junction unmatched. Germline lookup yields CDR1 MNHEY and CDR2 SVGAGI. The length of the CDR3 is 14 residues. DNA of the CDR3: TGTGCCAGCAGTAACCTCAGGGGGCTGGAGACCCAGTACTTC. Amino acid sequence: CASSNLRGLETQYF.

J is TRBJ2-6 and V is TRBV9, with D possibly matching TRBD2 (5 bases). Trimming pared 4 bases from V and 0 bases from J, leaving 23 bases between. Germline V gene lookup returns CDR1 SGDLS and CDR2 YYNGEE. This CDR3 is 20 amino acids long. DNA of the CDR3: TGTGCCAGCAGCCTGGCCGGAGGCAGGTCGGTAGGCTCTGGGGCCAACGTCCTGACTTTC. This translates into CASSLAGGRSVGSGANVLTF. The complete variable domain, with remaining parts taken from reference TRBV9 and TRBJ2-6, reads DSGVTQTPKHLITATGQRVTLRCSPRSGDLSVYWYQQSLDQGLQFLIQYYNGEERAKGNILERFSAQQFPDLHSELNLSSLELGDSALYFCASSLAGGRSVGSGANVLTFGAGSRLTVL.

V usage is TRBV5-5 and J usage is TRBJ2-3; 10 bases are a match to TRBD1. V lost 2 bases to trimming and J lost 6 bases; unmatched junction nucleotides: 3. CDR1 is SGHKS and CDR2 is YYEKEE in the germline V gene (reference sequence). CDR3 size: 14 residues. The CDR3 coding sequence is TGTGCCAGCAGCTTCGGACAGGGGGAGGATACGCAGTATTTT. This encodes CASSFGQGEDTQYF.

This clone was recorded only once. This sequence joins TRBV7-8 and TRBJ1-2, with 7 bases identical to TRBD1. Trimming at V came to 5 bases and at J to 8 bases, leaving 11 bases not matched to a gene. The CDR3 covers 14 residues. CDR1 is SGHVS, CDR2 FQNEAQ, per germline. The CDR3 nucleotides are TGTGCCAGCAGCGCCCTACTGACAGGGAGCGGCTACACCTTC. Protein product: CASSALLTGSGYTF.

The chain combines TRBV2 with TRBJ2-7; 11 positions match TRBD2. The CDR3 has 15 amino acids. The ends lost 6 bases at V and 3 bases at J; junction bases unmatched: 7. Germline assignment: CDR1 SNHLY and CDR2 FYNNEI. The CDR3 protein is CASRGAGTSGYEQYF. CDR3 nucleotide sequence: TGTGCCAGCAGGGGGGCCGGGACTAGCGGCTACGAGCAGTACTTC.

Here the CDR3 DNA reads TGTGCCAGCAGCTTGGGGGGAGGTTACAATGAGCAGTTCTTC. Protein product: CASSLGGGYNEQFF. V gene TRBV5-6 combines with J gene TRBJ2-1, with a tentative D call TRBD2 (6 bases). V was pared by 0 bases and J by 4 bases, with 8 bases between. The CDR3 is 14 residues long. Germline CDR1 reads SGHDT; CDR2 reads YYEEEE.

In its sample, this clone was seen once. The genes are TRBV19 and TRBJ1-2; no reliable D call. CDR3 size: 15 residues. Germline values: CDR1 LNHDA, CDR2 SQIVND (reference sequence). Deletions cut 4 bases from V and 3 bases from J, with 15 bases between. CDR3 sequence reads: CASSTGYRADYGYTF. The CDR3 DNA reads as TGTGCCAGTAGTACGGGGTATCGAGCGGACTATGGCTACACCTTC.